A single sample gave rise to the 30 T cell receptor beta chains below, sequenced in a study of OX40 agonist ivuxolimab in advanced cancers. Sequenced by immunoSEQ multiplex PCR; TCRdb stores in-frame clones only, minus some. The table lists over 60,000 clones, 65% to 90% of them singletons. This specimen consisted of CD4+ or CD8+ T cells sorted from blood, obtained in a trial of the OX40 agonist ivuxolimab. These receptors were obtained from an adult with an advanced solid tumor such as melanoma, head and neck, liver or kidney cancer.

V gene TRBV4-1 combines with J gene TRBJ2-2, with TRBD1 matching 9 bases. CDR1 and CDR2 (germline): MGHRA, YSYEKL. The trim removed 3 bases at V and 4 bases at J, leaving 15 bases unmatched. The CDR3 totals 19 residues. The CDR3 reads CASSQRRGGTGNGTGELFF. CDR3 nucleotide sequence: TGCGCCAGCAGCCAGCGAAGGGGGGGGACAGGGAACGGCACCGGGGAGCTGTTTTTT.

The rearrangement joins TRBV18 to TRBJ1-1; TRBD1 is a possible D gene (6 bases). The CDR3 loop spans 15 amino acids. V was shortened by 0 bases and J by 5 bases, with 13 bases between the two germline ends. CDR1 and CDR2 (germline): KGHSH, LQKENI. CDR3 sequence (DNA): TGTGCCAGCTCACCACCGGGCAGGGGAGGAACTGAAGCTTTCTTT. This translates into CASSPPGRGGTEAFF.

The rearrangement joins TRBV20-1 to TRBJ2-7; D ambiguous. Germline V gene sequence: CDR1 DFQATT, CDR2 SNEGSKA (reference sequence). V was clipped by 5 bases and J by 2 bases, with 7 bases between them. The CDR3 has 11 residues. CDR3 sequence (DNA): TGCAGTGCTCGTCAGACCTACGAGCAGTACTTC. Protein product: CSARQTYEQYF.

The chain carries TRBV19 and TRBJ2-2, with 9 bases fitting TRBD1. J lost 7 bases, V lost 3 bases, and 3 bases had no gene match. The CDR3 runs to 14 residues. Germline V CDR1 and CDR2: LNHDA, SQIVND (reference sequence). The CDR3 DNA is TGTGCCAGTAGTATGGACAGGGGCATCGGGGAGCTGTTTTTT. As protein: CASSMDRGIGELFF.

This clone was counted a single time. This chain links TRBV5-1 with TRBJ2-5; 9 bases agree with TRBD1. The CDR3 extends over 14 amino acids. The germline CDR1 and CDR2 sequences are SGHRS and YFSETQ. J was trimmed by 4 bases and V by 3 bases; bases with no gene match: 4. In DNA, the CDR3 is TGCGCCAGCAGCTCAGGACAGGGGAGAGAGACCCAGTACTTC. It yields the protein CASSSGQGRETQYF.

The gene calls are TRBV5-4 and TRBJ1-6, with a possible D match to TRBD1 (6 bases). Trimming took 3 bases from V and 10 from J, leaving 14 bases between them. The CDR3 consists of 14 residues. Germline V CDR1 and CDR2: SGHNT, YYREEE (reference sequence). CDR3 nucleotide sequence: TGTGCCAGCAGCTGGGGGCAGGATGAGTCACCCCTCCACTTT. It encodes CASSWGQDESPLHF.

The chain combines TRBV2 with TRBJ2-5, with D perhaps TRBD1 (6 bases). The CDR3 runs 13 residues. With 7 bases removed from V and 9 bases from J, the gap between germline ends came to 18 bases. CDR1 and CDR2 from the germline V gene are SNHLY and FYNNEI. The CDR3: CASNRAGVDAQYF. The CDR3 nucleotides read TGTGCCAGCAACCGAGCAGGGGTGGATGCCCAGTACTTC.

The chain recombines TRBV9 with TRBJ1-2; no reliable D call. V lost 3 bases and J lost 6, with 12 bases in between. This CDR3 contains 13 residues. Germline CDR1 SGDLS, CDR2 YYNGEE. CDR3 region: CASSGTLSDGYTF. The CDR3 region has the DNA TGTGCCAGCAGCGGGACCCTGAGTGATGGCTACACCTTC.

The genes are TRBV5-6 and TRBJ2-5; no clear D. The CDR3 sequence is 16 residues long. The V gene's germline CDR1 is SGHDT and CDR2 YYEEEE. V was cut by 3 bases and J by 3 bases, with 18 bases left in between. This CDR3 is CASSSLLSHQEETQYF. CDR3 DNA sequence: TGTGCCAGCAGCTCCCTCCTCTCGCACCAGGAAGAGACCCAGTACTTC.

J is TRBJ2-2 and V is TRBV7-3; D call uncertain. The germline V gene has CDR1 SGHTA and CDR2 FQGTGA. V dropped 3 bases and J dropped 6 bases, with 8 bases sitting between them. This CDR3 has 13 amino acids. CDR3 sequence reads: CASSFPPAGELFF. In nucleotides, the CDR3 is TGTGCCAGCAGCTTCCCCCCGGCCGGGGAGCTGTTTTTT.

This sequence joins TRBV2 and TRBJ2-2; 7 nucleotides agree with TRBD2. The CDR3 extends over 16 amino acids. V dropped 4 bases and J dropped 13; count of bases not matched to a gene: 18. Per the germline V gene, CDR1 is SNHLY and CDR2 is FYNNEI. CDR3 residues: CASSGWGGEGLGWLFF. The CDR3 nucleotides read TGTGCCAGCAGTGGCTGGGGAGGTGAAGGACTAGGTTGGCTGTTTTTT.

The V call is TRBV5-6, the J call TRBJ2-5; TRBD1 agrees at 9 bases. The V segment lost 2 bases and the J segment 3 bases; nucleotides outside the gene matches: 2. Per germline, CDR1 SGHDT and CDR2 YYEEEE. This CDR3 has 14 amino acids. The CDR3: CASSFRTGEETQYF. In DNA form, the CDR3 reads TGTGCCAGCAGCTTCCGGACAGGGGAAGAGACCCAGTACTTC.

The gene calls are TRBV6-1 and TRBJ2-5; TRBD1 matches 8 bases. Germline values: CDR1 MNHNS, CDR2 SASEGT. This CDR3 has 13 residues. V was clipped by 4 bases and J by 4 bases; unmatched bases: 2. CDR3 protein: CASSGQGAETQYF. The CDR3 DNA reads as TGTGCCAGCAGTGGTCAGGGGGCAGAGACCCAGTACTTC.

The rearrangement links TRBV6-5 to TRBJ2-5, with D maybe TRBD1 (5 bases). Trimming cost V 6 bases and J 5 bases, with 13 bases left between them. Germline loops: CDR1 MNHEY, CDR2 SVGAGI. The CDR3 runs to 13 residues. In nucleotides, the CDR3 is TGTGCCAGCAGGACAGACGGAGCGGAGACCCAGTACTTC. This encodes CASRTDGAETQYF.

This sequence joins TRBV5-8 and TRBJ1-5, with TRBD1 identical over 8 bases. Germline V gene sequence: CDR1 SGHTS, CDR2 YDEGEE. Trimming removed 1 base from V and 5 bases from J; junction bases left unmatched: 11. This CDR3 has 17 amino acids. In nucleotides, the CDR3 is TGTGCCAGCAGCTTGTGGGGCTCCGAGACAGGGGATCAGCCCCAGCATTTT. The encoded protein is CASSLWGSETGDQPQHF.

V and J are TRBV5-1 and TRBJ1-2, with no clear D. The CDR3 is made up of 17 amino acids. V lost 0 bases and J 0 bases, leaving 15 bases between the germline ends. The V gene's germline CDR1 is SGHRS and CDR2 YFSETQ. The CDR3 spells CASSLESGLGANYGYTF. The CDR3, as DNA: TGCGCCAGCAGCTTGGAATCCGGCTTGGGCGCTAACTATGGCTACACCTTC.

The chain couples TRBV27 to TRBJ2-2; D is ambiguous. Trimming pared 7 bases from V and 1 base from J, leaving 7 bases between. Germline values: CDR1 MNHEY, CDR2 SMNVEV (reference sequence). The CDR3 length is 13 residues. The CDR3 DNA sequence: TGTGCCAGCAACGGACGGAACACCGGGGAGCTGTTTTTT. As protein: CASNGRNTGELFF.

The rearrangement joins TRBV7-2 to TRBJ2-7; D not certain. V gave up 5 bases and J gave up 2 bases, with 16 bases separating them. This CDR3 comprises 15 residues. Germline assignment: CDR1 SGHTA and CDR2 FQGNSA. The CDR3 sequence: CASSPRHSNPYEQYF. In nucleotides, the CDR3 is TGTGCCAGCAGCCCAAGACACAGTAATCCCTACGAGCAGTACTTC.

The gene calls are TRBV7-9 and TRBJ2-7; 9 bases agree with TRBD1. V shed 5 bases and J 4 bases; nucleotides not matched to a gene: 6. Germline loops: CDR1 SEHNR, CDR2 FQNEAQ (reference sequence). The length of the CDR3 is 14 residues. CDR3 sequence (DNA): TGTGCCAGCAGCGTGGGACAGGGAGGGTACGAGCAGTACTTC. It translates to CASSVGQGGYEQYF.

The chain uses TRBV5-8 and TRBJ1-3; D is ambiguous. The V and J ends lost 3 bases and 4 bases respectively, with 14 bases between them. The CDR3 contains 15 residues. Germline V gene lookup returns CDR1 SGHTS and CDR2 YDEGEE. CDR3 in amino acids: CASSWARMGGNTIYF. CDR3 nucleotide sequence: TGTGCCAGCAGCTGGGCCCGGATGGGCGGAAACACCATATATTTT.

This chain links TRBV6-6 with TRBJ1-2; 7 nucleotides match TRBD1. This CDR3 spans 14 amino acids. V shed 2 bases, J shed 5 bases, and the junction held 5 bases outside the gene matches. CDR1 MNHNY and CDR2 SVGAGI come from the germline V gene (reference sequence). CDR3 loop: CASSYEGARYGYTF. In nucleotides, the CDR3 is TGTGCCAGCAGTTACGAGGGGGCTAGATATGGCTACACCTTC.

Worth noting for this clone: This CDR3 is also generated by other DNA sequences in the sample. CDR3 sequence (DNA): TGTGCCAGCAGTTACTCTGGCGGGGACCGCTACGAGCAGTACTTC. Protein product: CASSYSGGDRYEQYF. The chain recombines TRBV6-5 with TRBJ2-7, with D possibly being TRBD2 (6 bases). This CDR3 has 15 residues. The V end lost 0 bases, the J end lost 3 bases, and 12 bases lay between the germline ends. Germline V gene sequence: CDR1 MNHEY, CDR2 SVGAGI.

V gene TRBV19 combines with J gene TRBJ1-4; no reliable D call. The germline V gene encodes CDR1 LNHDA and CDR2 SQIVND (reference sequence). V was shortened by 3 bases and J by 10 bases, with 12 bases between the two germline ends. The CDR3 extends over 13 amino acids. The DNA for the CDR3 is TGTGCCAGTAGTATGGGTACGGTGGGAAAACTGTTTTTT. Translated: CASSMGTVGKLFF.

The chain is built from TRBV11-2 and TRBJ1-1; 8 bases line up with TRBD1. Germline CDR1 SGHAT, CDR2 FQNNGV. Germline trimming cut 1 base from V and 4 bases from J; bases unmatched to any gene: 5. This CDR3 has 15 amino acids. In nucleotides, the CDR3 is TGTGCCAGCAGCTTAGTGCAGGGGGCGGGCACTGAAGCTTTCTTT. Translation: CASSLVQGAGTEAFF.

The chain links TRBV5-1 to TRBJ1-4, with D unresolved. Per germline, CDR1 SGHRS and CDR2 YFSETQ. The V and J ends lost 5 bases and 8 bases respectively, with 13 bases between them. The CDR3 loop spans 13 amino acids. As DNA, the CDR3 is TGCGCCAGCAGTAGTGAAGCGGGAGAAAAACTGTTTTTT. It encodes CASSSEAGEKLFF.

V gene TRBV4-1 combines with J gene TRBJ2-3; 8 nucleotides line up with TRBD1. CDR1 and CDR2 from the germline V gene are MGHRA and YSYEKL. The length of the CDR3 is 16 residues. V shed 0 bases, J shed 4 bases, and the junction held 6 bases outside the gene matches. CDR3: CASSQDSGQGSDTQYF. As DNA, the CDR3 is TGCGCCAGCAGCCAAGATTCAGGACAGGGTTCAGATACGCAGTATTTT.

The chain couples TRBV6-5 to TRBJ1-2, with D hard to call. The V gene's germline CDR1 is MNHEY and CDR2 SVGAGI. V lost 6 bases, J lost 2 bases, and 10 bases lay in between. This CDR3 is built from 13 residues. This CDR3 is CASSGLRNYGYTF. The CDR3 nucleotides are TGTGCCAGCAGCGGACTGAGAAACTATGGCTACACCTTC.

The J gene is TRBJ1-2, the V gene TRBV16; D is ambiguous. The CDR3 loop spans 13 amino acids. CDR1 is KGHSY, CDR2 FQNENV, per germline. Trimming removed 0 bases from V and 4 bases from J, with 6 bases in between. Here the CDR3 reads CASSQSQAYGYTF. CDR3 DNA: TGTGCCAGCAGCCAATCCCAGGCCTATGGCTACACCTTC.

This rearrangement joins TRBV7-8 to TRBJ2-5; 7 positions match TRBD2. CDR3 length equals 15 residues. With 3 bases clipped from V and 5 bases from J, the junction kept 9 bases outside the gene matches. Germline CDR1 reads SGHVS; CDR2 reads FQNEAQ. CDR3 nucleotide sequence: TGTGCCAGCAGCTTCGGACTAGACCCCAGGGAGACCCAGTACTTC. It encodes CASSFGLDPRETQYF.

CDR3 loop: CASSRDGTSGANVLTF. The CDR3 nucleotides are TGTGCCAGCAGCCGGGACGGGACCTCTGGGGCCAACGTCCTGACTTTC. V is TRBV7-2 and J is TRBJ2-6; the D call may be TRBD1 or TRBD2 (5 bases each). Germline V lookup: CDR1 SGHTA, CDR2 FQGNSA. The V end lost 5 bases, the J end lost 0 bases, and 11 bases lay between the germline ends. There are 16 residues in the CDR3.